The 9 T cell receptor beta chains below all came from one sample that was sequenced in a study of blood T cell repertoires in COVID-19. The assay was immunoSEQ multiplex PCR, and TCRdb's table has in-frame clones only and misses some. The sample records more than 95,000 clones, about 90% being singletons. The specimen was peripheral blood. These receptors originate from a human donor in a cohort sampled during active COVID-19.

The chain couples TRBV5-8 to TRBJ2-1, with D possibly being TRBD1 (5 bases). CDR3 size: 15 residues. CDR1 is SGHTS and CDR2 is YDEGEE in the germline V gene. Trimming took off 0 bases at V and 15 bases at J, with 22 bases between the two ends. The CDR3 region has the DNA TGTGCCAGCAGCTTGGAGATGGGGCAGGGAAGTATGCGGTTCTTC. This sequence encodes CASSLEMGQGSMRFF.

The rearrangement links TRBV30 to TRBJ1-5, with D unresolved. V shed 2 bases and J shed 0 bases, with 8 bases lying between them. CDR1 and CDR2 (germline): GTSNPN, SVGIG (reference sequence). The CDR3 spans 14 residues. Written as DNA, the CDR3 is TGTGCCTGGAGTATGTCTAATAGCAATCAGCCCCAGCATTTT. Translating it yields CAWSMSNSNQPQHF. Based on the CDR3 plus reference TRBV30 and TRBJ1-5, the full variable domain is SQTIHQWPATLVQPVGSPLSLECTVEGTSNPNLYWYRQAAGRGLQLLFYSVGIGQISSEVPQNLSASRPQDRQFILSSKKLLLSDSGFYLCAWSMSNSNQPQHFGDGTRLSIL.

The rearrangement joins TRBV28 to TRBJ1-2; 11 bases match TRBD1. The CDR3 consists of 14 residues. V shed 5 bases and J 7 bases; nucleotides not matched to a gene: 6. Per germline, CDR1 MDHEN and CDR2 SYDVKM. The CDR3 here is CASSLGQGAFGYTF. Written as DNA, the CDR3 is TGTGCCAGCAGTCTCGGACAGGGGGCTTTTGGCTACACCTTC.

V usage is TRBV6-1 and J usage is TRBJ2-1, with 7 bases that match TRBD2. The J segment lost 5 bases and the V segment lost 3 bases, leaving 7 bases of the junction unmatched. Germline CDR1 and CDR2: MNHNS and SASEGT. The CDR3 contains 15 residues. CDR3 sequence (DNA): TGTGCCAGCAGTGATATACCGGGACTAAACAATGAGCAGTTCTTC. Protein: CASSDIPGLNNEQFF.

This clone came up a few times. The chain combines TRBV30 with TRBJ1-5; D gene unclear. Germline V gives CDR1 GTSNPN, CDR2 SVGIG (reference sequence). The length of the CDR3 is 18 residues. V was pared by 3 bases and J by 5 bases, with 26 bases between. CDR3 protein: CAWRAPGFGDPPHQPQHF. CDR3 DNA: TGTGCCTGGAGGGCCCCCGGGTTCGGGGATCCCCCTCATCAGCCCCAGCATTTT.

J is TRBJ2-3 and V is TRBV28; 8 nucleotides align to TRBD2. Germline CDR1 reads MDHEN; CDR2 reads SYDVKM. This CDR3 spans 13 amino acids. Trimming cost V 6 bases and J 7 bases; bases outside gene matches: 6. Written as DNA, the CDR3 is TGTGCCAGCAGCCCGGGGGGGCCAAATACGCAGTATTTT. It yields the protein CASSPGGPNTQYF.

In DNA, the CDR3 is TGCGCCAGCAGCCAAGGTCACAGTCTTGAAGCTTTCTTT. This translates into CASSQGHSLEAFF. V gene TRBV4-1 combines with J gene TRBJ1-1; D not resolved. The germline V gene encodes CDR1 MGHRA and CDR2 YSYEKL. Trimming left V 1 base short and J 7 bases short, with 10 bases between. The CDR3 is 13 residues long.

There are a few counts of this clone. The rearrangement joins TRBV2 to TRBJ2-7; tentatively, D is TRBD2 (5 bases). Between the trimmed V and J ends, which lost 10 bases and 2 bases, there was a span of 18 bases. The CDR3 runs to 14 residues. The germline CDR1 and CDR2 sequences are SNHLY and FYNNEI. The CDR3 nucleotides read TGTGCCATGTTAGTTCAGCGGAATACCTACGAGCAGTACTTC. It translates to CAMLVQRNTYEQYF.

This chain uses TRBV28 with TRBJ1-5; 7 positions agree with TRBD1. Trimming removed 3 bases from V and 0 bases from J; junction bases left unmatched: 14. CDR3 length: 19 amino acids. Per germline, CDR1 MDHEN and CDR2 SYDVKM. CDR3 sequence reads: CASSFRLGQEILSNQPQHF. In nucleotides, the CDR3 is TGTGCCAGCAGTTTTCGCCTTGGACAGGAAATCCTTAGCAATCAGCCCCAGCATTTT.